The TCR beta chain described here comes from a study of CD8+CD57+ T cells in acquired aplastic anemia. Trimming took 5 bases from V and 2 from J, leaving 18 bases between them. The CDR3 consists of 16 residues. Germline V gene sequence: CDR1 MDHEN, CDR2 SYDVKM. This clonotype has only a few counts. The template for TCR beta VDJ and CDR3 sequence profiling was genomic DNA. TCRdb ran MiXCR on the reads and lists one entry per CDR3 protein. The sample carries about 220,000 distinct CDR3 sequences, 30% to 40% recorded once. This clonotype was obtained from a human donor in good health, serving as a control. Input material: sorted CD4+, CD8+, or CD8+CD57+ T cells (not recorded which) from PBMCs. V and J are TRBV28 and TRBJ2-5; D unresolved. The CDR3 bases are TGTGCCAGCAGTCCCTTAGGGTGGGCGTCACAAGAGACCCAGTACTTC. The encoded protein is CASSPLGWASQETQYF.